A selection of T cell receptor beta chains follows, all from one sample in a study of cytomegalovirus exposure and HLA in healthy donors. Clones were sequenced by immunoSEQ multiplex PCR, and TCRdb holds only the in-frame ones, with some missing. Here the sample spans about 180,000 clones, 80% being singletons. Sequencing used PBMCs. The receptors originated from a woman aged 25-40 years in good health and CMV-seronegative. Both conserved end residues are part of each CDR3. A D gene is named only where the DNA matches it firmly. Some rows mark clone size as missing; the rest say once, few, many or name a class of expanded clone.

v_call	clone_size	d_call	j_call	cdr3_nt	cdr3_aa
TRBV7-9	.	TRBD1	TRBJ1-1	TGTGCCATCGAGCCAGGGGGCATGAACACTGAAGCTTTCTTT	CAIEPGGMNTEAFF
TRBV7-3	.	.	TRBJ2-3	TGTGCCAGCAGCTTAACTTGGCTAGACACAGATACGCAGTATTTT	CASSLTWLDTDTQYF
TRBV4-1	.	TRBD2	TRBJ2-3	TGCGCCAGCAGCCAAGAGCAGACTAGCAGGGTGATCACAGATACGCAGTATTTT	CASSQEQTSRVITDTQYF
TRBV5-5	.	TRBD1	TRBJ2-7	TGTGCCAGCAGCTTGACTGGGACAGGACCCTACGAGCAGTACTTC	CASSLTGTGPYEQYF
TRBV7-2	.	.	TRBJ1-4	TGTGCCAGTAGCGGGGGGGCTAGAGAAAAACTGTTTTTT	CASSGGAREKLFF
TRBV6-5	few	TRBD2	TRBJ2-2	TGTGCCAGCAATCAGCGGGGGCGATCCGGGGAGCTGTTTTTT	CASNQRGRSGELFF
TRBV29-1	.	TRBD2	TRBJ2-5	TGCAGCGTTGATTCCAGCGGGGGGGGGACCCAGTACTTC	CSVDSSGGGTQYF
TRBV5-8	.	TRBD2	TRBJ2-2	TGTGCCAGCAGCCCCGGGACTAAAAACACCGGGGAGCTGTTTTTT	CASSPGTKNTGELFF
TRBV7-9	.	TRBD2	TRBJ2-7	TGTGCCAGCAGCACCTTAGCGGGGGGGTACGAGCAGTACTTC	CASSTLAGGYEQYF
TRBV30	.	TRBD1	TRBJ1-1	TGTGCCTGGAGTCGTCGACAGGGAGGTTCCACTGAAGCTTTCTTT	CAWSRRQGGSTEAFF
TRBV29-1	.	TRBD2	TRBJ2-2	TGCAGCGTTGAAGACCGGGGGGACTTGACCGGGGAGCTGTTTTTT	CSVEDRGDLTGELFF
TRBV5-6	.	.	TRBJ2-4	TGTGCCAACCCTGCCGGGGATTCCAAAAACATTCAGTACTTC	CANPAGDSKNIQYF
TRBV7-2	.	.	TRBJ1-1	TGTGCCAGCAGCTTAGCGGGCAGCTTCATGAACACTGAAGCTTTCTTT	CASSLAGSFMNTEAFF
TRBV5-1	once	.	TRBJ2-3	TGCGCCAGCAGCCTCGGGGGTGGGGGTTCGACAGATACGCAGTATTTT	CASSLGGGGSTDTQYF
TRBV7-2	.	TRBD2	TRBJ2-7	TGTGCCAGCAGCTTAGCCGGGACTAGCGGGGGAATCGGAGGCTACGAGCAGTACTTC	CASSLAGTSGGIGGYEQYF
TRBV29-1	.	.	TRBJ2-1	TGCAGCGTTGAAGGGGCCCACAATGAGCAGTTCTTC	CSVEGAHNEQFF
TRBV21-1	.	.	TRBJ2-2	TGTGCCAGCAGCATAATCCGACAGGGAATCAACACCGGGGAGCTGTTTTTT	CASSIIRQGINTGELFF
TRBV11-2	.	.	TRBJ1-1	TGTGCCAGCAGCTTGAGGGGGACTGAAGCTTTCTTT	CASSLRGTEAFF